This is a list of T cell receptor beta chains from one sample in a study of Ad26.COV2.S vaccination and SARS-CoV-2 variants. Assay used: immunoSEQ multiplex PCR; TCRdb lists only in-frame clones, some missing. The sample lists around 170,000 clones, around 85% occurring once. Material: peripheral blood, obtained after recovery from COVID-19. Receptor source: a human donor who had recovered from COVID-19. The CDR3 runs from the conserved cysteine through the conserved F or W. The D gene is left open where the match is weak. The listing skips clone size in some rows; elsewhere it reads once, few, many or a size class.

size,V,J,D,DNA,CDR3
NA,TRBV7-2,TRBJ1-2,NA,TGTGCCAGCAGCTTATTGTGGCTCTATGGCTACACCTTC,CASSLLWLYGYTF
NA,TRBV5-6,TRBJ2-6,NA,TGTGCCAGCAGCTTGCTCTACAAAGGGCCCTCTGGGGCCAACGTCCTGACTTTC,CASSLLYKGPSGANVLTF
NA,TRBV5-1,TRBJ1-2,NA,TGCGCCAGCAGCTTGGGACCTCGGGACGCCGAAGGCTACACCTTC,CASSLGPRDAEGYTF
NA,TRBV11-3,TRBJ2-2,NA,TGTGCCAGCAGCGCCCCAGGGCGGGCCGGGGAGCTGTTTTTT,CASSAPGRAGELFF
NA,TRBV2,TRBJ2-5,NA,TGTGCCAGCAGCCATCCGGGCCTACAAGAGACCCAGTACTTC,CASSHPGLQETQYF
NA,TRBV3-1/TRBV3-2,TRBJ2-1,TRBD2,TGTGCCAGCAGCCGAGGACTAGCGGGGGGAGAGCAGTTCTTC,CASSRGLAGGEQFF
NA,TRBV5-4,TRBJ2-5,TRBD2,TGTGCCAGCAGCGACGGACTAGCGGGGGCGCATGGAGAGACCCAGTACTTC,CASSDGLAGAHGETQYF
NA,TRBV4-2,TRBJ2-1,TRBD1,TGTGCCAGCAGTCAATACCTTCAGGACAGGTACAATGAGCAGTTCTTC,CASSQYLQDRYNEQFF
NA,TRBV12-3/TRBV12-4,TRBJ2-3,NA,TGTGCCAGCAGGCAGGGGCCTACGCAGTATTTT,CASRQGPTQYF
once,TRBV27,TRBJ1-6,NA,TGTGCCAGCAGTTTGGGCAGCTCCTATAATTCACCCCTCCACTTT,CASSLGSSYNSPLHF
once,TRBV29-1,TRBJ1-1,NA,TGCAGCGTTGCGAATCACATGAACACTGAAGCTTTCTTT,CSVANHMNTEAFF
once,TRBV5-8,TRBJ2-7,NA,TGTGCCAGCAGCCTTGACCGGGCCAGGGGACTGTGGGGCTCCTACGAGCAGTACTTC,CASSLDRARGLWGSYEQYF
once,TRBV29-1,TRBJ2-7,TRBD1,TGCAGCGTTGTGAACAGGGGGCTGGGCGAGCAGTACTTC,CSVVNRGLGEQYF
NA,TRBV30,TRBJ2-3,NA,TGTGCCTGGAGTGTTTCAGACAGCACAGATACGCAGTATTTT,CAWSVSDSTDTQYF
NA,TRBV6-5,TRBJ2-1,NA,TGTGCCAGCAGAGCGTCGGGACTCCTAAATGAGCAGTTCTTC,CASRASGLLNEQFF
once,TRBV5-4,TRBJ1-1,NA,TGTGCCAGCAGCGGAGGGGAGGTTGAAGCTTTCTTT,CASSGGEVEAFF
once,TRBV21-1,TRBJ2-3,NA,TGTGCCAGCAGCAAAGACGGGACAGGGGGCCTAGCTAGCACAGATACGCAGTATTTT,CASSKDGTGGLASTDTQYF
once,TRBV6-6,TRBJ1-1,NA,TGTGCCAGCAGTTCCCCTCCCGCTGAAGCTTTCTTT,CASSSPPAEAFF
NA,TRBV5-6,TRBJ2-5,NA,TGTGCCAGCACCCTAGGAGAGACCCAGTACTTC,CASTLGETQYF
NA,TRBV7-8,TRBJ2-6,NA,TGTGCCAGCAGCTCCCCCCTTTACGGCGGGACAATTAGCTCTGGGGCCAACGTCCTGACTTTC,CASSSPLYGGTISSGANVLTF